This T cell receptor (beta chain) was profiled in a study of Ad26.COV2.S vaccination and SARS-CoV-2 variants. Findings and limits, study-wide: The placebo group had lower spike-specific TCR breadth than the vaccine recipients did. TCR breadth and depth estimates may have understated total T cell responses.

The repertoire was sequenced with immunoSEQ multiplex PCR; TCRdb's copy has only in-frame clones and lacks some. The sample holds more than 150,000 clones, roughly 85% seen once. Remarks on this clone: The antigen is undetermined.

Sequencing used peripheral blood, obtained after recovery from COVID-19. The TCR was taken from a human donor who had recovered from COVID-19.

The CDR3 protein is CASSLLPGQGSYEQYF. For the CDR3, the DNA is TGTGCCAGTAGTCTTTTACCGGGACAGGGTTCCTACGAGCAGTACTTC. V and J are TRBV19 and TRBJ2-7; 9 nucleotides line up with TRBD1. The V segment lost 5 bases and the J segment 1 base; nucleotides outside the gene matches: 9. Germline lookup yields CDR1 LNHDA and CDR2 SQIVND (reference sequence). This CDR3 has 16 amino acids.